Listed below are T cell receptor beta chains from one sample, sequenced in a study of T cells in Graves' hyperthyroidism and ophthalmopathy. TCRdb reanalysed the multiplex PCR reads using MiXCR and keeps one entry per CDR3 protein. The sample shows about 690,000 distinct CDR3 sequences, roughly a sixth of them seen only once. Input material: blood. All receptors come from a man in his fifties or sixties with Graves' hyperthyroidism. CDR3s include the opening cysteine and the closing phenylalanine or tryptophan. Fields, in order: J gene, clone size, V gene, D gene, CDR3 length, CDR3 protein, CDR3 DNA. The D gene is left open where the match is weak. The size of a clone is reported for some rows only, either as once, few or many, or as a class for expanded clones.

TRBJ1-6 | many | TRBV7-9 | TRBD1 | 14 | CASSSTGDSSPLHF | TGTGCCAGCAGCTCTACAGGGGATAGTTCACCCCTCCACTTT
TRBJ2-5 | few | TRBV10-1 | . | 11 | CASSESGTQYF | TGCGCCAGCAGTGAGTCCGGGACCCAGTACTTC
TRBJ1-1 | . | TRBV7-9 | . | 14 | CASSLDGNNREAFF | TGTGCCAGCAGCTTAGACGGTAATAACCGCGAAGCTTTCTTT
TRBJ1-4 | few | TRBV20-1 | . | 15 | CSARAGGARGEKLFF | TGCAGTGCCAGAGCCGGAGGGGCCCGGGGGGAAAAACTGTTTTTT
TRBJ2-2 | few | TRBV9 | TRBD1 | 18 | CASSEPDRGVADTGELFF | TGTGCCAGCAGCGAGCCAGACAGGGGGGTAGCTGACACCGGGGAGCTGTTTTTT
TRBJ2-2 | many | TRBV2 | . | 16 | CASVIATTANTGELFF | TGTGCCAGCGTTATAGCGACCACTGCGAACACCGGGGAGCTGTTTTTT
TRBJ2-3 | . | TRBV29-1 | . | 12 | CSVLTGLDTQYF | TGCAGCGTCCTGACAGGCCTAGATACGCAGTATTTT
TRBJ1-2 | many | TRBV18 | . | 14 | CASSPGEAFYGYTF | TGTGCCAGCTCACCGGGGGAGGCTTTCTATGGCTACACCTTC
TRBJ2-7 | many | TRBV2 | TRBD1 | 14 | CASSERQGANEQYF | TGTGCCAGCAGTGAACGACAGGGTGCGAACGAGCAGTACTTC
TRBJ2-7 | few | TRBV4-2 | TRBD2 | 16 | CASSQGTSGRLGEQYF | TGTGCCAGCAGCCAGGGGACTAGCGGGAGGTTGGGCGAGCAGTACTTC
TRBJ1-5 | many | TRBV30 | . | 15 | CAWSGPRGSNQPQHF | TGTGCCTGGAGCGGACCCCGTGGGAGCAATCAGCCCCAGCATTTT